The 21 T cell receptor beta chains below all came from one sample that was sequenced in a study of T cell repertoires in cytomegalovirus infection. TCRdb itself ran the reads through MiXCR, one entry per CDR3 protein. The sample comprises 200,000 to 300,000 distinct CDR3 sequences, roughly 10% of which are singletons, and over 12% rests with the top ten. Sequencing used PBMCs. These receptor sequences come from a human donor in good health (CMV status not recorded). Some clones in this sample may be carry-over from other donors' samples.

This clonotype appeared many times. The CDR3 protein is CSASKTVGETQYF. The CDR3 nucleotides read TGCAGTGCTAGCAAGACAGTGGGAGAGACCCAGTACTTC. V gene TRBV20-1 combines with J gene TRBJ2-5, with a tentative D call TRBD1 (5 bases). The germline V gene has CDR1 DFQATT and CDR2 SNEGSKA (reference sequence). CDR3 length equals 13 residues. Trimming took 3 bases from V and 4 from J, leaving 12 bases between them.

Ten or more counts support this clonotype. At one end, the junction sequence differs from germline, possibly due to a read error. V gene TRBV7-2 combines with J gene TRBJ1-5; a possible D gene is TRBD1 (5 bases). CDR3 length: 15 amino acids. Germline V CDR1 and CDR2: SGHTA, FQGNSA. The CDR3 is CASTLRGDSNQPQHF. The CDR3 nucleotides read TGTGCCAGCACCTTAAGAGGGGATAGCAATCAGCCCCAGCATTTT.

The gene calls are TRBV2 and TRBJ1-2; D is uncertain. CDR1 SNHLY and CDR2 FYNNEI come from the germline V gene. V was clipped by 6 bases and J by 4 bases, with 6 bases between them. The CDR3 covers 11 residues. The CDR3 DNA follows: TGTGCCAGCAGCGTTCGCTATGGCTACACCTTC. This translates into CASSVRYGYTF.

In this sample, this clonotype turned up many times. The J gene is TRBJ2-6, the V gene TRBV7-9, with a tentative D call TRBD2 (5 bases). V was pared by 3 bases and J by 13 bases, with 13 bases between. Germline CDR1 is SEHNR and CDR2 is FQNEAQ (reference sequence). The length of the CDR3 is 13 residues. The CDR3 nucleotides read TGTGCCAGCAGCTTGAGGGCAGACGCTGTCCTGACTTTC. It codes for CASSLRADAVLTF.

The chain joins TRBV20-1 to TRBJ2-7; the match to TRBD2 covers 10 bases. The CDR3 is 14 amino acids. Germline trimming cut 6 bases from V and 4 bases from J; bases unmatched to any gene: 9. Germline CDR1 and CDR2: DFQATT and SNEGSKA (reference sequence). The CDR3 DNA reads as TGCAGTGCAACACCTAGCGGGGGAGCGTACGAGCAGTACTTC. The encoded protein is CSATPSGGAYEQYF.

This chain connects TRBV7-9 to TRBJ2-1, with 9 bases fitting TRBD1. Per the germline V gene, CDR1 is SEHNR and CDR2 is FQNEAQ (reference sequence). Unmatched junction bases numbered 6, after V lost 4 bases and J lost 2 bases. The CDR3 is 16 residues long. As DNA, the CDR3 is TGTGCCAGCAGCTCTTATCGACAGGGGGCCTACAATGAGCAGTTCTTC. Its translation is CASSSYRQGAYNEQFF.

This clonotype has at least ten counts. The rearrangement links TRBV12-5 to TRBJ2-1, with D perhaps assigned TRBD1 or TRBD2 (6 bases each). This CDR3 spans 16 amino acids. Deletions cut 6 bases from V and 1 base from J, with 16 bases between. Germline V gives CDR1 LGHNT, CDR2 FRNRAP. CDR3 sequence (DNA): TGTGCTAGTGGAGATCAAGGGGGGTGGTCCTACAATGAGCAGTTCTTC. This codes for CASGDQGGWSYNEQFF. Variable domain in full (rest from reference TRBV12-5 and TRBJ2-1): DARVTQTPRHKVTEMGQEVTMRCQPILGHNTVFWYRQTMMQGLELLAYFRNRAPLDDSGMPKDRFSAEMPDATLATLKIQPSEPRDSAVYFCASGDQGGWSYNEQFFGPGTRLTVL.

This clonotype showed up many times. The V and J genes are TRBV7-2 and TRBJ1-2, with D perhaps matching TRBD1 (5 bases). This CDR3 is built from 13 residues. Germline CDR1 and CDR2: SGHTA and FQGNSA. V was cut by 4 bases and J by 5 bases, with 11 bases left in between. The CDR3 loop is CASSSSTVYGYTF. The CDR3 coding sequence is TGTGCCAGCAGCTCGTCGACAGTTTATGGCTACACCTTC.

This clonotype was observed at least ten times. This chain links TRBV25-1 with TRBJ2-7; TRBD1 aligns across 8 bases. CDR3 size: 17 residues. The germline V gene has CDR1 MGHDK and CDR2 SYGVNS. The V segment lost 2 bases and the J segment 1 base; nucleotides outside the gene matches: 10. In DNA form, the CDR3 reads TGTGCCAGCAGTGAACCCTCCACAGACAGGGGTTCCTACGAGCAGTACTTC. This translates into CASSEPSTDRGSYEQYF.

This clonotype has a count of ten or more. The CDR3 region has the DNA TGTGCCAGCAGCTTAACCTCTCCCCAGCCCCAGCATTTT. This sequence encodes CASSLTSPQPQHF. The chain links TRBV7-9 to TRBJ1-5; D unclear. Germline assignment: CDR1 SEHNR and CDR2 FQNEAQ (reference sequence). This CDR3 is 13 amino acids long. Trimming took off 2 bases at V and 7 bases at J, with 9 bases between the two ends.

The sample holds many counts of this clonotype. The rearrangement uses TRBV7-2 and TRBJ2-7; TRBD2 aligns across 14 bases. Germline lookup yields CDR1 SGHTA and CDR2 FQGNSA. The CDR3 length is 19 residues. V lost 0 bases, J lost 2 bases, and 9 bases stayed unmatched. The CDR3 spells CASSLAGGTSGSQTYEQYF. In DNA form, the CDR3 reads TGTGCCAGCAGCTTAGCCGGGGGGACTAGCGGGAGCCAAACCTACGAGCAGTACTTC. Based on the CDR3 plus reference TRBV7-2 and TRBJ2-7, the full variable domain is GAGVSQSPSNKVTEKGKDVELRCDPISGHTALYWYRQSLGQGLEFLIYFQGNSAPDKSGLPSDRFSAERTGGSVSTLTIQRTQQEDSAVYLCASSLAGGTSGSQTYEQYFGPGTRLTVT.

This clonotype was picked up many times. The genes are TRBV7-2 and TRBJ2-1; 13 nucleotides match TRBD2. V shed 5 bases and J 3 bases; nucleotides not matched to a gene: 7. This CDR3 region has 17 residues. In germline, CDR1 is SGHTA, CDR2 FQGNSA. The CDR3 DNA is TGTGCCAGCAGCCCCGGGACTAGCGGGACACTCTACAATGAGCAGTTCTTC. Protein product: CASSPGTSGTLYNEQFF.

This clonotype has only a few counts. V gene TRBV19 combines with J gene TRBJ1-2; the D is unclear. V gave up 2 bases and J gave up 0 bases, with 1 base separating them. Germline loops: CDR1 LNHDA, CDR2 SQIVND (reference sequence). This CDR3 has 12 residues. Written as DNA, the CDR3 is TGTGCCAGTAGTATATCTAACTATGGCTACACCTTC. Its translation: CASSISNYGYTF.

There are a few counts of this clonotype. The rearrangement links TRBV6-2 or TRBV6-3 to TRBJ1-5; D gene uncertain. Germline V lookup: CDR1 MNHEY, CDR2 SVGEGT. V was trimmed by 2 bases and J by 8 bases, leaving 13 bases between them. The CDR3 sequence is 14 residues long. This chain's CDR3 is CASSYVRDIKPQHF. In DNA, the CDR3 is TGTGCCAGCAGTTACGTCCGGGATATCAAGCCCCAGCATTTT.

The sample holds many counts of this clonotype. V usage is TRBV7-8 and J usage is TRBJ2-2, with 8 bases aligning to TRBD2. This CDR3 has 17 residues. The V segment lost 4 bases and the J segment 8 bases; nucleotides outside the gene matches: 15. Germline CDR1 is SGHVS and CDR2 is FQNEAQ. The CDR3 DNA sequence: TGTGCCAGCAGCTGGGGGCTGCGGGGGGCCTACCCGGGGGAGCTGTTTTTT. Translating gives CASSWGLRGAYPGELFF.

This clonotype was recorded many times. The J gene is TRBJ2-7, the V gene TRBV6-2 or TRBV6-3, with D unclear. Germline CDR1 and CDR2: MNHEY and SVGEGT. The germline V and J ends were trimmed by 4 bases and 6 bases, with 13 bases remaining between them. The CDR3 has 13 residues. The DNA for the CDR3 is TGTGCCAGCAGTTTACCTGAGCGAGGCGAGCAGTACTTC. Encoded protein: CASSLPERGEQYF.

This clonotype was counted between two and nine times. The chain joins TRBV7-2 to TRBJ1-2; no clear D. Germline V gene lookup returns CDR1 SGHTA and CDR2 FQGNSA. This CDR3 has 13 amino acids. Trimming took 1 base from V and 8 from J, leaving 11 bases between them. This CDR3 reads CASSLEVSGGYTF. For the CDR3, the DNA is TGTGCCAGCAGCTTAGAGGTGTCGGGAGGCTACACCTTC.

There are a few counts of this clonotype. The rearrangement uses TRBV7-9 and TRBJ1-1; D is perhaps TRBD1 (5 bases). CDR3 length: 14 residues. V dropped 1 base and J dropped 4 bases, with 10 bases sitting between them. Germline CDR1 is SEHNR and CDR2 is FQNEAQ (reference sequence). Here the CDR3 DNA reads TGTGCCAGCAGCTTAGACGGGGCGGGCACTGAAGCTTTCTTT. Translated: CASSLDGAGTEAFF.

The chain links TRBV5-1 to TRBJ2-3; 11 nucleotides align to TRBD2. CDR1 and CDR2 from the germline V gene are SGHRS and YFSETQ. V was clipped by 2 bases and J by 0 bases; unmatched bases: 5. The length of the CDR3 is 17 residues. The CDR3 nucleotides read TGCGCCAGCAGCTTCGTGACTAGCGGGAAGAGCACAGATACGCAGTATTTT. Residues: CASSFVTSGKSTDTQYF.

This clonotype has ten or more counts. V usage is TRBV28 and J usage is TRBJ2-3, with TRBD2 matching over 15 bases. This CDR3 contains 15 residues. J was trimmed by 5 bases and V by 6 bases; bases with no gene match: 3. In germline, CDR1 is MDHEN, CDR2 SYDVKM. This CDR3 is CASRRTSGRVDTQYF. The CDR3 DNA reads TGTGCCAGCAGAAGGACTAGCGGGAGGGTAGATACGCAGTATTTT.

This clonotype was observed a few times. The V and J genes are TRBV18 and TRBJ2-1, with 8 bases aligning to TRBD2. The CDR3 consists of 16 residues. CDR1 and CDR2 (germline): KGHSH, LQKENI. V was pared by 1 base and J by 10 bases, with 12 bases of the junction left unmatched. The CDR3 bases are TGTGCCAGCTCACCACTGTCCGGACTAGCCGCAGGGGAGCAGTTCTTC. Its protein is CASSPLSGLAAGEQFF.